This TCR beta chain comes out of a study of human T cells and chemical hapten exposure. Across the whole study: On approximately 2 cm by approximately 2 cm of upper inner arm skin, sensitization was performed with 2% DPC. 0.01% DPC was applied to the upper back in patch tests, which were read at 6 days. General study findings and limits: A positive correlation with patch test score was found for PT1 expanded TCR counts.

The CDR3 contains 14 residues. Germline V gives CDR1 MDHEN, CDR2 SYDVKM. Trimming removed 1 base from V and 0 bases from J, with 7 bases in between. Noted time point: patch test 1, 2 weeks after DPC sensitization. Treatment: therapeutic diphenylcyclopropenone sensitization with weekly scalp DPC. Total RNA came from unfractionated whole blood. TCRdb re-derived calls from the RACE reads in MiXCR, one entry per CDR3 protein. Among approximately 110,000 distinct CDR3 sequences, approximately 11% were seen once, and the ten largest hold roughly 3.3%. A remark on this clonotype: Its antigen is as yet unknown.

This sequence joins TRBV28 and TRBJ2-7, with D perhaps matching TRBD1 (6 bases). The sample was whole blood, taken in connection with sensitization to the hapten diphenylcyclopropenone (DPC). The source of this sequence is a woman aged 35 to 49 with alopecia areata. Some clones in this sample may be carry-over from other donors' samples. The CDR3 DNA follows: TGTGCCAGCAGTTTATTGGACAGCTCCTACGAGCAGTACTTC. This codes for CASSLLDSSYEQYF. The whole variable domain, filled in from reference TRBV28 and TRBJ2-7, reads DVKVTQSSRYLVKRTGEKVFLECVQDMDHENMFWYRQDPGLGLRLIYFSYDVKMKEKGDIPEGYSVSREKKERFSLILESASTNQTSMYLCASSLLDSSYEQYFGPGTRLTVT.